A single sample gave rise to the 17 T cell receptor beta chains below, sequenced in a study of blood T cell repertoires in COVID-19. TCRdb keeps only in-frame clones here, not all; method: immunoSEQ multiplex PCR. The sample holds fewer than 250,000 clones; more than 70% are singletons and the top ten take roughly 2.9%. Specimen: peripheral blood. The receptor set was obtained from a man over 45 with active or convalescent COVID-19.

J is TRBJ2-3 and V is TRBV5-6; D is possibly TRBD2 (6 bases). Germline values: CDR1 SGHDT, CDR2 YYEEEE. This CDR3 comprises 15 residues. The ends were cut back, 2 bases at V and 2 bases at J, with 12 bases in the middle. CDR3 sequence (DNA): TGTGCCAGCAGCTTTTTTACTAGCCACACAGATACGCAGTATTTT. This encodes CASSFFTSHTDTQYF.

J is TRBJ2-7 and V is TRBV19, with TRBD1 identical over 10 bases. J was trimmed by 3 bases and V by 10 bases; bases with no gene match: 12. The germline V gene encodes CDR1 LNHDA and CDR2 SQIVND (reference sequence). The CDR3 loop spans 15 amino acids. Here the CDR3 reads CATSTGQGGHYEQYF. The DNA of the CDR3 is TGTGCCACTTCCACCGGACAGGGGGGCCACTACGAGCAGTACTTC.

This clone occurred once. CDR3 sequence (DNA): TGTGCCTGGAGTGTACGAGGGACAGGGTCTTACAATGAGCAGTTCTTC. Protein sequence: CAWSVRGTGSYNEQFF. The chain uses TRBV30 and TRBJ2-1; 9 bases fit TRBD1. The CDR3 runs 16 residues. V shed 0 bases, J shed 4 bases, and the junction held 7 bases outside the gene matches. Germline V gene lookup returns CDR1 GTSNPN and CDR2 SVGIG (reference sequence).

This clone occurred a few times. The rearrangement links TRBV6-5 to TRBJ2-7; the match to TRBD2 covers 8 bases. The CDR3 contains 14 residues. Germline CDR1 and CDR2: MNHEY and SVGAGI. V lost 6 bases to trimming and J lost 4 bases; unmatched junction nucleotides: 8. Here the CDR3 DNA reads TGTGCCAGCAGGGGCCGGGGGGGGATTTACGAGCAGTACTTC. Translated: CASRGRGGIYEQYF.

This chain uses TRBV3-1 (or the pseudogene TRBV3-2) with TRBJ2-2; 9 bases match TRBD1. Germline V gives CDR1 LGHDT, CDR2 YNNKEL (reference sequence). This CDR3 region has 17 residues. J lost 5 bases, V lost 1 base, and 8 bases had no gene match. CDR3 sequence: CASSQALGQGSTGELFF. For the CDR3, the DNA is TGTGCCAGCAGCCAAGCTCTGGGACAGGGATCAACCGGGGAGCTGTTTTTT.

This clone was seen just once. This chain joins TRBV10-3 and TRBJ1-1; D is ambiguous. V lost 2 bases and J 4 bases, leaving 14 bases between the germline ends. This CDR3 comprises 15 residues. Germline V gives CDR1 ENHRY, CDR2 SYGVKD. Here the CDR3 DNA reads TGTGCCATCAGTGAGACCACAACGGCGGGCACTGAAGCTTTCTTT. Its protein is CAISETTTAGTEAFF.

The chain employs TRBV19 and TRBJ2-1; 8 positions agree with TRBD1. The ends lost 5 bases at V and 6 bases at J; junction bases unmatched: 12. Germline V lookup: CDR1 LNHDA, CDR2 SQIVND (reference sequence). This CDR3 comprises 16 residues. The CDR3 loop reads CASSPPQGAMSNEQFF. In DNA, the CDR3 is TGTGCCAGTAGTCCTCCTCAGGGGGCGATGAGCAATGAGCAGTTCTTC. The whole variable domain, remainder taken from reference TRBV19 and TRBJ2-1, is DGGITQSPKYLFRKEGQNVTLSCEQNLNHDAMYWYRQDPGQGLRLIYYSQIVNDFQKGDIAEGYSVSREKKESFPLTVTSAQKNPTAFYLCASSPPQGAMSNEQFFGPGTRLTVL.

The chain combines TRBV12-5 with TRBJ2-6; D unresolved. The CDR3 has 15 residues. V gave up 3 bases and J gave up 0 bases, with 6 bases separating them. Germline CDR1 is LGHNT and CDR2 is FRNRAP. The CDR3 region has the DNA TGTGCTAGTGGTTTATACGGCTCTGGGGCCAACGTCCTGACTTTC. Protein product: CASGLYGSGANVLTF.

The table lists this clone with a few counts. This rearrangement joins TRBV11-2 to TRBJ2-1; the D gene is possibly TRBD2 (5 bases). The CDR3 is 15 residues long. CDR1 is SGHAT, CDR2 FQNNGV, per germline. V was pared by 5 bases and J by 12 bases, with 23 bases between. The CDR3 DNA is TGTGCCAGCAGCCAATCCGGACGGACGGTTCGGGGGCAGTTCTTC. It encodes CASSQSGRTVRGQFF.

This rearrangement joins TRBV4-1 to TRBJ2-2; 11 bases align to TRBD2. The junction had 10 bases not matched to a gene; V was cut back by 6 bases and J by 7 bases. Germline CDR1 is MGHRA and CDR2 is YSYEKL. The length of the CDR3 is 16 residues. The CDR3 loop reads CASRPDSGGASGELFF. DNA for the CDR3: TGCGCCAGCAGACCCGATAGCGGGGGGGCGAGCGGGGAGCTGTTTTTT.

The chain combines TRBV2 with TRBJ1-5; 9 nucleotides match TRBD1. Germline loops: CDR1 SNHLY, CDR2 FYNNEI. The CDR3 is 18 amino acids. V was pared by 2 bases and J by 4 bases, with 12 bases of the junction left unmatched. In DNA, the CDR3 is TGTGCCAGCAGTGAAAACAACATCCCCGGGACAGGGAATCAGCCCCAGCATTTT. This encodes CASSENNIPGTGNQPQHF.

This chain connects TRBV5-1 to TRBJ2-2, with a possible D match to TRBD1 (6 bases). CDR3 size: 15 residues. Germline V lookup: CDR1 SGHRS, CDR2 YFSETQ. Trimming removed 3 bases from V and 0 bases from J, with 9 bases in between. CDR3 DNA: TGCGCCAGCAGCTCCGGGACAACGAACACCGGGGAGCTGTTTTTT. It specifies CASSSGTTNTGELFF.

This clone has only a few counts. The V gene is TRBV6-5, the J gene TRBJ1-1; possibly TRBD1 for D (6 bases). The V end lost 6 bases, the J end lost 8 bases, and 7 bases lay between the germline ends. The CDR3 length is 10 residues. Germline V gene sequence: CDR1 MNHEY, CDR2 SVGAGI. The CDR3 DNA reads TGTGCCAGCAGGCAGGGGGAAGCTTTCTTT. It encodes CASRQGEAFF.

The chain carries TRBV3-1 (or the pseudogene TRBV3-2) and TRBJ1-5; TRBD1 matches 12 bases. Germline CDR1 is LGHDT and CDR2 is YNNKEL (reference sequence). The CDR3 is 15 residues long. J gave up 6 bases and V 5 bases, and 5 bases lay outside the gene matches. The CDR3 sequence: CASSSGTGGGQPQHF. CDR3 DNA: TGTGCCAGCAGCTCCGGGACAGGGGGCGGTCAGCCCCAGCATTTT.

The chain recombines TRBV9 with TRBJ1-3, with D possibly matching TRBD1 (6 bases). In germline, CDR1 is SGDLS, CDR2 YYNGEE. CDR3 size: 14 residues. V lost 5 bases, J lost 9 bases, and 18 bases lay in between. DNA of the CDR3: TGTGCCAGCAGTGCCGGGACACCACCAGGCACCATATATTTT. Translating gives CASSAGTPPGTIYF.

The genes are TRBV7-9 and TRBJ2-2; D is perhaps TRBD2 (5 bases). This CDR3 is 12 amino acids long. The germline CDR1 and CDR2 sequences are SEHNR and FQNEAQ (reference sequence). The V and J ends lost 3 bases and 6 bases respectively, with 5 bases between them. The CDR3 region is CASSFGAGELFF. The DNA of the CDR3 is TGTGCCAGCAGCTTCGGGGCCGGGGAGCTGTTTTTT.

The V and J genes are TRBV11-2 and TRBJ1-1, with D possibly matching TRBD1 (5 bases). With 3 bases removed from V and 5 bases from J, the gap between germline ends came to 22 bases. Germline assignment: CDR1 SGHAT and CDR2 FQNNGV. The CDR3 is 17 amino acids. DNA for the CDR3: TGTGCCAGCAGCTTCGGCAGGGCCTCAAATGAAGGGACTGAAGCTTTCTTT. It codes for CASSFGRASNEGTEAFF.